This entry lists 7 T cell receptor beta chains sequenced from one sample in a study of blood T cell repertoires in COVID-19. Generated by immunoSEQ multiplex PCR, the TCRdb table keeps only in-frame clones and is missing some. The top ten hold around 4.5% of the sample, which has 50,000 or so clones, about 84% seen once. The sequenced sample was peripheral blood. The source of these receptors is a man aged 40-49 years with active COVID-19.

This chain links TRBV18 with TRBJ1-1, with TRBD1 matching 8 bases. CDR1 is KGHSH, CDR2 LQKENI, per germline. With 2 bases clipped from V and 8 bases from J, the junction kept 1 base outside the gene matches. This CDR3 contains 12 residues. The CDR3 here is CASSPGQGEAFF. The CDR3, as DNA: TGTGCCAGCTCACCAGGACAGGGAGAAGCTTTCTTT.

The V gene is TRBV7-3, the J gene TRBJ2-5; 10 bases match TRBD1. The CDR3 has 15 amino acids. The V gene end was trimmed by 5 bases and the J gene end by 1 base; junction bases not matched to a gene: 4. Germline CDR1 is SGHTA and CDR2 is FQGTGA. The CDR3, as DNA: TGTGCCAGCAGCCCGGGACAGGGGACCCAAGAGACCCAGTACTTC. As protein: CASSPGQGTQETQYF.

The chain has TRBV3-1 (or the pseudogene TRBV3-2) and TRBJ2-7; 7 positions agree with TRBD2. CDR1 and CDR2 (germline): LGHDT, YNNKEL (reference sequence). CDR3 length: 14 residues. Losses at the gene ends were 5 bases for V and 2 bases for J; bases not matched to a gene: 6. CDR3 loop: CASSGGVLPYEQYF. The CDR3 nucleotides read TGTGCCAGCAGCGGGGGGGTCCTCCCCTACGAGCAGTACTTC.

Here the CDR3 reads CASSFRDSNEKLFF. CDR3 bases: TGTGCCAGCAGCTTCCGGGACAGCAATGAAAAACTGTTTTTT. V is TRBV7-8 and J is TRBJ1-4, with TRBD1 identical over 7 bases. The CDR3 is made up of 14 amino acids. Germline V gene data show CDR1 as SGHVS and CDR2 as FQNEAQ. Losses at the gene ends were 3 bases for V and 5 bases for J; bases not matched to a gene: 3.

DNA for the CDR3: TGCGCCAGCAGCGGACAGGGAGTGGGCTATGGCTACACCTTC. Encoded protein: CASSGQGVGYGYTF. J is TRBJ1-2 and V is TRBV4-1; TRBD1 aligns across 8 bases. This CDR3 spans 14 amino acids. Losses at the gene ends were 5 bases for V and 4 bases for J; bases not matched to a gene: 6. Germline V lookup: CDR1 MGHRA, CDR2 YSYEKL.

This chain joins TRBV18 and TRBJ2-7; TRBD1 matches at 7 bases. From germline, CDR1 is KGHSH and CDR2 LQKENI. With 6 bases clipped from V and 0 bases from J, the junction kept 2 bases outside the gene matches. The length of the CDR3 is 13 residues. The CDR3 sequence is CASSRDSSYEQYF. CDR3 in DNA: TGTGCCAGCTCTCGGGACAGCTCCTACGAGCAGTACTTC.

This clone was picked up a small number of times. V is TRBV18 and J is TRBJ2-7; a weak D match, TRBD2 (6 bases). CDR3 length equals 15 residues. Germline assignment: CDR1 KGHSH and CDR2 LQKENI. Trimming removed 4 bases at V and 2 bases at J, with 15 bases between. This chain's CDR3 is CASSRSGGKTYEQYF. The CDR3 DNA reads TGTGCCAGCTCACGGTCAGGCGGGAAGACCTACGAGCAGTACTTC.